One sample yielded the 21 T cell receptor beta chains listed below, sequenced in a study of cytomegalovirus exposure and HLA in healthy donors. The PCR had 60 Vbeta and 13 Jbeta primers. Libraries were prepared by immunoSEQ multiplex PCR; TCRdb keeps only in-frame clonotypes and omits some of them. The sample includes about 240,000 clones, 82% seen only once; the top ten take 4.5% to 6%. The sample comprised PBMCs. Source of these receptors: a woman aged 40 to 50 in good health and CMV-seropositive.

V and J are TRBV4-2 and TRBJ1-2, with TRBD1 matching over 11 bases. Trimming at V came to 1 base and at J to 0 bases, leaving 1 base not matched to a gene. The CDR3 has 16 amino acids. Germline CDR1 is LGHNA and CDR2 is YNFKEQ. As DNA, the CDR3 is TGTGCCAGCAGCCAAGGGACAGGGGGCTCTAACTATGGCTACACCTTC. Protein product: CASSQGTGGSNYGYTF.

The CDR3 protein is CASSTGLAGGTITGELFF. CDR3 bases: TGCGCCAGCAGCACGGGACTAGCGGGAGGGACAATCACCGGGGAGCTGTTTTTT. V usage is TRBV5-1 and J usage is TRBJ2-2, with 16 positions matching TRBD2. The CDR3 is 18 amino acids. J gave up 4 bases and V 4 bases, and 7 bases lay outside the gene matches. Germline-derived CDR1 and CDR2 are SGHRS and YFSETQ.

The chain employs TRBV7-9 and TRBJ2-5, with a tentative D call TRBD1 (6 bases). The length of the CDR3 is 13 residues. With 5 bases removed from V and 4 bases from J, the gap between germline ends came to 11 bases. Germline CDR1 SEHNR, CDR2 FQNEAQ (reference sequence). The CDR3 coding sequence is TGTGCCAGCAGCCCAGACAGGCGAGAGACCCAGTACTTC. Protein sequence: CASSPDRRETQYF. Variable domain in full (rest from reference TRBV7-9 and TRBJ2-5): DTGVSQNPRHKITKRGQNVTFRCDPISEHNRLYWYRQTLGQGPEFLTYFQNEAQLEKSRLLSDRFSAERPKGSFSTLEIQRTEQGDSAMYLCASSPDRRETQYFGPGTRLLVL.

This chain uses TRBV4-3 with TRBJ2-7; no clear D gene. The CDR3 has 15 residues. CDR1 and CDR2 (germline): LGHNA, YSLEER. The V end was cut by 3 bases, the J end by 1 base, with 13 bases between. For the CDR3, the DNA is TGCGCCAGCAGCCAGAGGATTGACCTTTCCTACGAGCAGTACTTC. Translating gives CASSQRIDLSYEQYF.

This chain connects TRBV11-3 to TRBJ1-2, with D maybe TRBD1 (5 bases). V gave up 0 bases and J gave up 5 bases, with 25 bases separating them. Germline assignment: CDR1 SGHNT and CDR2 YENEEA. CDR3 length equals 19 residues. CDR3 residues: CASSLDRIGERTKGYGYTF. The DNA for the CDR3 is TGTGCCAGCAGCTTAGATCGTATAGGGGAACGTACGAAAGGGTATGGCTACACCTTC.

The J gene is TRBJ1-3, the V gene TRBV19; TRBD1 is a possible D gene (5 bases). Germline V CDR1 and CDR2: LNHDA, SQIVND (reference sequence). CDR3 length: 14 residues. V dropped 5 bases and J dropped 0 bases, with 8 bases sitting between them. The CDR3 coding sequence is TGTGCCAGTAGTCAGACAGACTCTGGAAACACCATATATTTT. It is translated as CASSQTDSGNTIYF.

This clone has more than one count but fewer than ten. This sequence joins TRBV5-4 and TRBJ1-1; no clear D. Germline assignment: CDR1 SGHNT and CDR2 YYREEE (reference sequence). This CDR3 contains 11 residues. Trimming left V 7 bases short and J 4 bases short, with 8 bases between. CDR3 sequence: CASAGVTEAFF. Written as DNA, the CDR3 is TGTGCCAGCGCGGGAGTCACTGAAGCTTTCTTT.

The J gene is TRBJ2-1, the V gene TRBV30; 8 bases line up with TRBD2. The CDR3 is 14 amino acids. Per the germline V gene, CDR1 is GTSNPN and CDR2 is SVGIG (reference sequence). J lost 4 bases, V lost 2 bases, and 4 bases had no gene match. The CDR3 is CAWSSKRGYNEQFF. For the CDR3, the DNA is TGTGCCTGGAGTTCAAAGCGGGGGTACAATGAGCAGTTCTTC.

This chain links TRBV7-9 with TRBJ2-2; tentatively, D is TRBD2 (6 bases). The CDR3 extends over 13 amino acids. Germline loops: CDR1 SEHNR, CDR2 FQNEAQ (reference sequence). Trimming took 9 bases from V and 7 from J, leaving 15 bases between them. For the CDR3, the DNA is TGTGCCAGTACCTCGGGAGCTTACGGGGAGCTGTTTTTT. Translated, it gives CASTSGAYGELFF.

The chain combines TRBV5-1 with TRBJ1-5; 7 nucleotides align to TRBD1. Germline V gene data show CDR1 as SGHRS and CDR2 as YFSETQ. The ends lost 1 base at V and 4 bases at J; junction bases unmatched: 5. The CDR3 totals 15 residues. The DNA of the CDR3 is TGCGCCAGCAGCTTGTGGGCAGGGGGTAATCAGCCCCAGCATTTT. Its protein is CASSLWAGGNQPQHF. The full variable domain, in which reference TRBV5-1 and TRBJ1-5 provide the parts outside the CDR3, is KAGVTQTPRYLIKTRGQQVTLSCSPISGHRSVSWYQQTPGQGLQFLFEYFSETQRNKGNFPGRFSGRQFSNSRSEMNVSTLELGDSALYLCASSLWAGGNQPQHFGDGTRLSIL.

V is TRBV21-1 and J is TRBJ2-2; the tabulated D call, TRBD2, remains unverified against the DNA. TRBV21-1 is reported as a pseudogene. The CDR3 has 20 amino acids. CDR3 nucleotides: TGTGCCAGCAGCAAAAGCGGGGGACTAGCGGGGTTCACGAACACCGGGGAGCTGTTTTTT. Translated, it gives CASSKSGGLAGFTNTGELFF.

This rearrangement joins TRBV9 to TRBJ2-1, with 9 bases that match TRBD2. The junction had 7 bases not matched to a gene; V was cut back by 4 bases and J by 5 bases. Germline lookup yields CDR1 SGDLS and CDR2 YYNGEE. This CDR3 comprises 15 residues. The CDR3 coding sequence is TGTGCCAGCAGCCCCGGGGCGGGGGGGCACAATGAGCAGTTCTTC. The encoded protein is CASSPGAGGHNEQFF.

The chain has TRBV10-3 and TRBJ2-7; 11 nucleotides match TRBD2. V dropped 3 bases and J dropped 2; count of bases not matched to a gene: 6. Germline assignment: CDR1 ENHRY and CDR2 SYGVKD. This CDR3 has 16 residues. The CDR3 reads CAISDPGLAVTYEQYF. In DNA form, the CDR3 reads TGTGCCATCAGTGATCCGGGACTAGCGGTAACCTACGAGCAGTACTTC.

The chain links TRBV5-8 to TRBJ2-3, with D possibly matching TRBD2 (6 bases). Per the germline V gene, CDR1 is SGHTS and CDR2 is YDEGEE. V shed 10 bases and J shed 1 base, with 13 bases lying between them. CDR3 size: 13 residues. The CDR3 sequence: CAGRTIGTDTQYF. The CDR3 nucleotides are TGTGCCGGTAGGACTATTGGCACAGATACGCAGTATTTT.

The chain couples TRBV7-3 to TRBJ1-1; D perhaps matches TRBD1 (5 bases). Germline CDR1 reads SGHTA; CDR2 reads FQGTGA. V lost 2 bases and J lost 7, with 11 bases in between. The CDR3 loop spans 13 amino acids. This chain's CDR3 is CASSLSGQGEAFF. CDR3 nucleotide sequence: TGTGCCAGCAGCTTATCAGGGCAAGGTGAAGCTTTCTTT.

DNA of the CDR3: TGTGCCAGCAGCCAGAGCGTGGGTTCAGGGGGCTACACCTTC. Protein: CASSQSVGSGGYTF. The chain uses TRBV7-2 and TRBJ1-2; tentatively, D is TRBD1 (5 bases). The CDR3 runs to 14 residues. Per germline, CDR1 SGHTA and CDR2 FQGNSA. Trimming removed 5 bases at V and 8 bases at J, with 18 bases between.

This clone has only a few counts. This chain joins TRBV5-1 and TRBJ2-2, with D perhaps matching TRBD2 (6 bases). Per the germline V gene, CDR1 is SGHRS and CDR2 is YFSETQ. The ends were cut back, 0 bases at V and 5 bases at J, with 17 bases in the middle. The CDR3 covers 17 residues. CDR3 protein: CASSLVWGGGETGELFF. The CDR3 DNA follows: TGCGCCAGCAGCTTGGTGTGGGGAGGCGGTGAAACCGGGGAGCTGTTTTTT.

This chain links TRBV30 with TRBJ2-7; TRBD1 might be the D (6 bases). Trimming took off 2 bases at V and 0 bases at J, with 11 bases between the two ends. This CDR3 comprises 14 residues. CDR1 is GTSNPN and CDR2 is SVGIG in the germline V gene (reference sequence). In nucleotides, the CDR3 is TGTGCCTGGAGTATCAGGGGTGCCTCCTACGAGCAGTACTTC. Translating it yields CAWSIRGASYEQYF.

The chain uses TRBV9 and TRBJ1-2; D not certain. Germline-derived CDR1 and CDR2 are SGDLS and YYNGEE. The CDR3 loop spans 14 amino acids. V lost 4 bases, J lost 0 bases, and 10 bases lay in between. CDR3 sequence (DNA): TGTGCCAGCAGCTCGCGATTAGCTAACTATGGCTACACCTTC. It translates to CASSSRLANYGYTF.

This chain links TRBV5-1 with TRBJ2-3; 8 nucleotides agree with TRBD2. Germline-derived CDR1 and CDR2 are SGHRS and YFSETQ. CDR3 length: 15 amino acids. With 2 bases clipped from V and 4 bases from J, the junction kept 6 bases outside the gene matches. The CDR3 spells CASSFGRGGADTQYF. In DNA form, the CDR3 reads TGCGCCAGCAGCTTCGGCCGGGGGGGGGCAGATACGCAGTATTTT.

V and J are TRBV14 and TRBJ2-2; TRBD2 matches 9 bases. Germline CDR1 SGHDN, CDR2 FVKESK. The CDR3 consists of 14 residues. CDR3 region: CARGLAGWSGELFF. For the CDR3, the DNA is TGTGCTAGAGGGCTAGCGGGATGGAGCGGGGAGCTGTTTTTT.